The T cell receptor beta chain under discussion was sequenced for a study of cytomegalovirus exposure and HLA in healthy donors. Overall study context: The Caucasian-associated ancestry cluster held around four fifths of some 420 genotyped donors.

Looked up from germline, CDR1 is LGHNA and CDR2 is YNFKEQ. This CDR3 is 13 amino acids long. V lost 2 bases, J lost 4 bases, and 6 bases lay in between. Amplification used 60 Vbeta primers and 13 Jbeta primers. Only in-frame clones appear in the TCRdb table, and some are missing; sequencing was by immunoSEQ multiplex PCR. The top ten hold 1.5% to 2% of the sample, which has roughly 130,000 clones, about 85% seen once. On this clone: Its antigen remains unidentified.

Regarding the study as a whole: It has been reported that TCR beta sequences accurately predicted the HLA-A and HLA-B alleles of most subjects.

The J gene is TRBJ1-5, the V gene TRBV4-2; D is uncertain. Source material: PBMCs. The clonotype originates from a boy aged 5 to 17 in good health and CMV-seronegative. CDR3 in DNA: TGTGCCAGCAGCCAATCCCAAAATCAGCCCCAGCATTTT. Its protein is CASSQSQNQPQHF.